This T cell receptor beta chain was identified in a study of T-cell memory formation after mild COVID-19. Overall study: TCR clustering was largely donor specific.

Constant-segment primers and 5'RACE yielded cDNA libraries for TCR alpha and TCR beta, each carrying sample barcodes and UMIs. TCRdb called the 5' RACE reads again in MiXCR, with one record for every CDR3 protein. There are 85,000 to 130,000 distinct CDR3 sequences in the sample; around 10% occur only once, and about 40% lies in the top ten. CDR1 is DFQATT and CDR2 is SNEGSKA in the germline V gene (reference sequence). The trim removed 6 bases at V and 8 bases at J, leaving 18 bases unmatched. The CDR3 spans 16 residues. Concerning this clonotype itself: The target antigen is unknown.

Study results and caveats: Pre-infection memory carried some responding clones, suggesting that cross-reactive memory joined.

The sample taken for sequencing was PBMCs or a T cell subset sorted from them (not recorded which). This clonotype originated in a man aged 18 to 29 who had mild COVID-19 (a few samples of this study predate the infection). Cell type and time point are not known. The V gene is TRBV20-1, the J gene TRBJ2-1; TRBD1 aligns across 8 bases. The CDR3: CSATPIPGQVEDEQFF. In DNA, the CDR3 is TGCAGTGCCACACCCATCCCGGGACAGGTCGAGGATGAGCAGTTCTTC.